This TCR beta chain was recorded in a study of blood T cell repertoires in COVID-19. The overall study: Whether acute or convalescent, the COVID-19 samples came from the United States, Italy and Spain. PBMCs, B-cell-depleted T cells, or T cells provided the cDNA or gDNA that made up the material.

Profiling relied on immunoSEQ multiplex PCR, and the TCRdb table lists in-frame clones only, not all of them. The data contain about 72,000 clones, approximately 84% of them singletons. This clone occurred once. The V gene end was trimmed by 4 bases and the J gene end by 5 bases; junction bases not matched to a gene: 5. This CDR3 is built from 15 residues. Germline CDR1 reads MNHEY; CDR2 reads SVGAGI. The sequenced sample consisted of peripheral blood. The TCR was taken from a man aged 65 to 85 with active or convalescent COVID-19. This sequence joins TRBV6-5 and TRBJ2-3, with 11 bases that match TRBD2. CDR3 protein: CASSFSGRGGDTQYF. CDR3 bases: TGTGCCAGCAGTTTTAGCGGGAGGGGAGGAGATACGCAGTATTTT.